The 9 T cell receptor beta chains below come from one sample, sequenced in a study of post-analysis software for immune sequencing data. Unique molecular identifiers had been added to the TCR beta cDNA libraries. TCRdb processed the PCR reads anew with MiXCR; each CDR3 protein has one entry. Seen here are about 160,000 distinct CDR3 sequences, 35% to 40% observed once, and the top ten hold over 25%. The sequencing here drew on blood, taken after autologous hematopoietic stem cell transplantation. All receptors derive from a girl aged 5-17 years with multiple sclerosis.

This chain uses TRBV7-2 with TRBJ2-1; tentative D call: TRBD1 (6 bases). Germline CDR1 and CDR2: SGHTA and FQGNSA. V was shortened by 5 bases and J by 3 bases, with 14 bases between the two germline ends. The CDR3 has 15 residues. CDR3 nucleotides: TGTGCCAGCAGCCAGGACACGGGACACTACAATGAGCAGTTCTTC. Encoded protein: CASSQDTGHYNEQFF.

In this sample, this clonotype turned up a few times. The V and J genes are TRBV12-5 and TRBJ1-1; no clear D. Trimming shortened V by 6 bases and J by 11 bases, and 10 bases separated the two germline ends. The CDR3 runs 10 residues. Germline V CDR1 and CDR2: LGHNT, FRNRAP. The DNA of the CDR3 is TGTGCTAGTGGAGGTGGGAACGCTTTCTTT. The encoded protein is CASGGGNAFF.

Only a few counts were recorded for this clonotype. The rearrangement uses TRBV24-1 and TRBJ2-1; 10 bases fit TRBD2. Germline CDR1 reads KGHDR; CDR2 reads SFDVKD. The CDR3 loop spans 16 amino acids. Trimming took 4 bases from V and 8 from J; bases not matched to a gene: 10. CDR3 protein: CATSDPIAGGWDEQFF. Written as DNA, the CDR3 is TGTGCCACCAGTGACCCAATAGCGGGAGGCTGGGATGAGCAGTTCTTC.

In this sample, this clonotype turned up once. The J gene is TRBJ2-7, the V gene TRBV29-1; 11 nucleotides agree with TRBD1. Germline trimming cut 5 bases from V and 2 bases from J; bases unmatched to any gene: 5. The CDR3 sequence is 14 residues long. Germline V gives CDR1 SQVTM, CDR2 ANQGSEA. The CDR3 DNA reads as TGCAGCGTTTTACCGGGACAGGGGGCCTACGAGCAGTACTTC. Its protein product is CSVLPGQGAYEQYF.

The chain couples TRBV30 to TRBJ2-3, with a tentative D call TRBD2 (6 bases). V lost 5 bases to trimming and J lost 1 base, with 13 bases between them. This CDR3 comprises 14 residues. Per the germline V gene, CDR1 is GTSNPN and CDR2 is SVGIG (reference sequence). CDR3 residues: CAWGGGHGTDTQYF. CDR3 in DNA: TGTGCCTGGGGAGGAGGGCACGGCACAGATACGCAGTATTTT.

A remark on this clonotype: Relative to the germline gene, one junction end is altered; a read error may explain this. The J gene is TRBJ2-7, the V gene TRBV3-1; D is ambiguous. The CDR3 totals 12 residues. CDR1 and CDR2 from the germline V gene are LGHDT and YNNKEL (reference sequence). This CDR3 is CASSPRSYGQYF. CDR3 sequence (DNA): TGTGCCAGCAGCCCCAGATCCTACGGGCAGTACTTC.

This clonotype was seen a few times. The chain employs TRBV5-1 and TRBJ1-2, with TRBD1 matching 8 bases. This CDR3 is 14 amino acids long. J lost 6 bases, V lost 4 bases, and 8 bases had no gene match. Germline assignment: CDR1 SGHRS and CDR2 YFSETQ. The DNA of the CDR3 is TGCGCCAGCAGCCTTGGACAGGGATGGGATGGCTACACCTTC. This translates into CASSLGQGWDGYTF.

This chain uses TRBV7-2 with TRBJ1-5; D not certain. This CDR3 comprises 13 residues. V was clipped by 3 bases and J by 5 bases, with 8 bases between them. Germline assignment: CDR1 SGHTA and CDR2 FQGNSA. CDR3 bases: TGTGCCAGCAGCTTGTCAGCTCATCAGCCCCAGCATTTT. This gives the protein CASSLSAHQPQHF.

In its sample, this clonotype was seen once. The chain links TRBV5-6 to TRBJ2-4, with TRBD1 identical over 8 bases. Germline V gives CDR1 SGHDT, CDR2 YYEEEE. After removal of 4 bases from V and 2 bases from J, the junction contained 11 bases not matched to a gene. CDR3 length equals 17 residues. The CDR3 DNA reads as TGTGCCAGCAGCCTCAGCCCGGGACAGGTCACCAAAAACATTCAGTACTTC. As protein: CASSLSPGQVTKNIQYF.